This TCR beta chain was captured in a study of blood T cell repertoires in COVID-19. Looking at the study overall: From T cells, B-cell-depleted T cells, or PBMCs came the material, which was cDNA or gDNA.

Repertoires were generated with immunoSEQ multiplex PCR, while TCRdb's copy carries only in-frame clones and drops some. Seen here are some 170,000 clones, approximately 84% observed once, and the top ten hold 1.2%. Sequenced: PBMCs or T cells enriched from blood (not recorded which). This TCR derives from a human donor with acute COVID-19. The donor label of this sample is uncertain.

CDR3 DNA sequence: TGCAGCGTTGAACACGCGGTAAGAGGCTACACCTTC. Translated, it gives CSVEHAVRGYTF. The V gene is TRBV29-1, the J gene TRBJ1-2; D is undetermined. Trimming shortened V by 2 bases and J by 8 bases, and 12 bases separated the two germline ends. The CDR3 covers 12 residues. Germline V CDR1 and CDR2: SQVTM, ANQGSEA.